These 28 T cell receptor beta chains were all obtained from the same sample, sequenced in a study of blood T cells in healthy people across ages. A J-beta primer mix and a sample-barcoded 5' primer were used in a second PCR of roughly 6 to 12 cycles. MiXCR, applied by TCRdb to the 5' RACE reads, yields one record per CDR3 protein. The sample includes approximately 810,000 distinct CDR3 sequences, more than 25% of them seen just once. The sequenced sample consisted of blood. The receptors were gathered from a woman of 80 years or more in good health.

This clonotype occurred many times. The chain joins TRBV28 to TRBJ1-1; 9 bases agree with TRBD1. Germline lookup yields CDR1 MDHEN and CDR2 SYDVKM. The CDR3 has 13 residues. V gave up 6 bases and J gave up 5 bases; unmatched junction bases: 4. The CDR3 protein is CASRTGGRTEAFF. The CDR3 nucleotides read TGTGCCAGCAGGACAGGGGGGAGGACTGAAGCTTTCTTT.

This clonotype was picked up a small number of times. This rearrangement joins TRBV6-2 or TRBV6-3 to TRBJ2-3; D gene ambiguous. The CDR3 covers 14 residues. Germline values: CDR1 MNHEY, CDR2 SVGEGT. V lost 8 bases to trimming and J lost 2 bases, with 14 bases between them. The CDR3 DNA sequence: TGTGCCAGCTCAAGGGTGCAGCCCACAGATACGCAGTATTTT. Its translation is CASSRVQPTDTQYF.

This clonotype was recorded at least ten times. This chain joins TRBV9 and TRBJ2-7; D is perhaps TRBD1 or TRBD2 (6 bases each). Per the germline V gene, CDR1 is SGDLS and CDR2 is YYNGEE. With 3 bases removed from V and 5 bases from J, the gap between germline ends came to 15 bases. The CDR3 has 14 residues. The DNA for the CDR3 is TGTGCCAGCAGCGGAATGGGGGGCAGGGACGAGCAGTACTTC. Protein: CASSGMGGRDEQYF.

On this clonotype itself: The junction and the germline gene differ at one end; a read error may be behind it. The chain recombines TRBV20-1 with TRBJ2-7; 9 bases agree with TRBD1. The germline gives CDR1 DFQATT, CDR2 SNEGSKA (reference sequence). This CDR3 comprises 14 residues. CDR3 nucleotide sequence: TGCAGTGCCAGAACACAGGGGGCCGGCTACGGGCAGTACTTC. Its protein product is CSARTQGAGYGQYF.

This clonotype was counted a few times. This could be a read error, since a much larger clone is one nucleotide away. The CDR3 region has the DNA TGCAGCGTTGACGAGTGGGACAGGGTATCTGGTGGCTACGCCTTC. It translates to CSVDEWDRVSGGYAF. The chain couples TRBV29-1 to TRBJ1-2, with 9 bases aligning to TRBD1. CDR3 size: 15 residues. Germline V CDR1 and CDR2: SQVTM, ANQGSEA.

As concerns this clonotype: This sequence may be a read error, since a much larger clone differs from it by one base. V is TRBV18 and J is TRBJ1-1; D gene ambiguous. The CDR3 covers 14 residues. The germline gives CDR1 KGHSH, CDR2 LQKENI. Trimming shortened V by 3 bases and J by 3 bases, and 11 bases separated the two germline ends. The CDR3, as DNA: TGTGCCAGCTCACCTACTAGGGCACACACTGAAGCTTTCTTT. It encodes CASSPTRAHTEAFF.

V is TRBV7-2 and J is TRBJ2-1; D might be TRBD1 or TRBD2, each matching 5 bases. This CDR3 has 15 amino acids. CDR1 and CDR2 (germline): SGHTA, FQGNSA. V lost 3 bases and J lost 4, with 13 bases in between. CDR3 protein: CASSFEGLRYNEQFF. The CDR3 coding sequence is TGTGCCAGCAGCTTCGAGGGGCTAAGATACAATGAGCAGTTCTTC.

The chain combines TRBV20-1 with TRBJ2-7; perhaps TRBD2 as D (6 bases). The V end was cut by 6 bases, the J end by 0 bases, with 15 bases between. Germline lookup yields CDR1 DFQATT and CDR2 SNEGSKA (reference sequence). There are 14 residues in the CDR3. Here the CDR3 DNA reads TGCAGTGCCCAGGACGGGGGAAGCTCCTACGAGCAGTACTTC. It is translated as CSAQDGGSSYEQYF.

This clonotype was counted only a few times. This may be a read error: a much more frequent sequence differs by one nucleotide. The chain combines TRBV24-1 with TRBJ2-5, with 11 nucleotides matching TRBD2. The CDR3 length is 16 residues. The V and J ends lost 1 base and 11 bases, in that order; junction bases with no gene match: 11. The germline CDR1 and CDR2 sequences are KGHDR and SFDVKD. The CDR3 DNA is TGTGCCACCAGTGATTTAGTAGCGGGGGGGTACAATGAGCAGTACTTC. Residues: CATSDLVAGGYNEQYF.

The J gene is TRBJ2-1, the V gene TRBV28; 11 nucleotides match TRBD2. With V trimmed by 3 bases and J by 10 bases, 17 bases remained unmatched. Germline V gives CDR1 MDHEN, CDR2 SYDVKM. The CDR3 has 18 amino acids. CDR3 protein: CASSLGLADTLGLQEQFF. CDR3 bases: TGTGCCAGCAGTTTGGGACTAGCGGACACACTGGGCCTACAGGAGCAGTTCTTC.

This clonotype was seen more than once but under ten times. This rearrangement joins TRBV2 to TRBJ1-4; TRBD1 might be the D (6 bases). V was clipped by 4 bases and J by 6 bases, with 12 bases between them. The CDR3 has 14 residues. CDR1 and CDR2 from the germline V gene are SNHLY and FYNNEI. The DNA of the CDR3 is TGTGCCAGCAGTGGGGGCAGGGGAGATGAAAAACTGTTTTTT. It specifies CASSGGRGDEKLFF.

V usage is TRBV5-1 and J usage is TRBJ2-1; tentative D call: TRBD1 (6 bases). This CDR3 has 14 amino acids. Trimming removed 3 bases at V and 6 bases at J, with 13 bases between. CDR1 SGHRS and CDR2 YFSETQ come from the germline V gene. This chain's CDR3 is CASSSIGRGNEQFF. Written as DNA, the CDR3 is TGCGCCAGCAGCTCTATAGGCAGGGGCAATGAGCAGTTCTTC.

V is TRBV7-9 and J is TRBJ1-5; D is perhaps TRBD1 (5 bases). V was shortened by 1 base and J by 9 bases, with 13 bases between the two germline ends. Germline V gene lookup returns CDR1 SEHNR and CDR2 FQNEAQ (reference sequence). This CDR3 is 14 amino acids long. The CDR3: CASSLGVGESPQHF. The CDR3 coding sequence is TGTGCCAGCAGCTTAGGTGTAGGGGAATCGCCCCAGCATTTT.

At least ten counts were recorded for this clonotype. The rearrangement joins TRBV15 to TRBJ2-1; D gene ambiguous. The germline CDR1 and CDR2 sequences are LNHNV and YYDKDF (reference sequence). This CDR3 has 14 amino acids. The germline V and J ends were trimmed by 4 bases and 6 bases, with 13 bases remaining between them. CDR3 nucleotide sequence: TGTGCCACCAGCATTCCTAGTAGAAGCAATGAGCAGTTCTTC. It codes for CATSIPSRSNEQFF.

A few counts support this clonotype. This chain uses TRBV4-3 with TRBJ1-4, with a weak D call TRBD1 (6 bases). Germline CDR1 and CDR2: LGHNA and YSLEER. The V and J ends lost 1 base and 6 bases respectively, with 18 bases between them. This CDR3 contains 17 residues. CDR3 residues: CASSQAGALYPYEKLFF. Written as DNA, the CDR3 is TGCGCCAGCAGCCAAGCGGGGGCCCTTTACCCGTATGAAAAACTGTTTTTT.

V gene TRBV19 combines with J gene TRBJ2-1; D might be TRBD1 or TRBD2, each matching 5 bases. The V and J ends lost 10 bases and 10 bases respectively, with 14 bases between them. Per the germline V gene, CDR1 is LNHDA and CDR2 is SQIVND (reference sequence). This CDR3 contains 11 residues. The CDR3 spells CATTVWGEQFF. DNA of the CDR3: TGTGCCACGACTGTTTGGGGGGAGCAGTTCTTC.

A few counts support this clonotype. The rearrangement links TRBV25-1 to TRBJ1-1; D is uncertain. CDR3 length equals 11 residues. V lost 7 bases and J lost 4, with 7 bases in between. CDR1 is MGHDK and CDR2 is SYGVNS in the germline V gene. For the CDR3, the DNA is TGTGCCAGCAAACTGGGCACTGAAGCTTTCTTT. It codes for CASKLGTEAFF.

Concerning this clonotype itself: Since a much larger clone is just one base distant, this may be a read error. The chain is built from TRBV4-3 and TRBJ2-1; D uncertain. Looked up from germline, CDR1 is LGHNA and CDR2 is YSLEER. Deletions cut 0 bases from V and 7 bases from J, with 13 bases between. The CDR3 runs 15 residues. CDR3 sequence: CASSQDLSSANEQFF. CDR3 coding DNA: TGCGCCAGCAGCCAAGACCTAAGCTCCGCGAATGAGCAGTTCTTC.

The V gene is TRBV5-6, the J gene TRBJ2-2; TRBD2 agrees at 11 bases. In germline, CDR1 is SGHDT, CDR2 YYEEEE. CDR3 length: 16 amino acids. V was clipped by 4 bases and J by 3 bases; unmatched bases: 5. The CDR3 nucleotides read TGTGCCAGCAGCCTAGCGGGGGGCGGGGACACCGGGGAGCTGTTTTTT. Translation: CASSLAGGGDTGELFF.

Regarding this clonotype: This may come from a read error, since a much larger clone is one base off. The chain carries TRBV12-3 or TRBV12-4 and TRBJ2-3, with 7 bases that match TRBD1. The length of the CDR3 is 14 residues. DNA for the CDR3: TGTGCCAGCAGTTTCGACAGGGTCTCAGATGCGCAGTATTTT. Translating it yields CASSFDRVSDAQYF.

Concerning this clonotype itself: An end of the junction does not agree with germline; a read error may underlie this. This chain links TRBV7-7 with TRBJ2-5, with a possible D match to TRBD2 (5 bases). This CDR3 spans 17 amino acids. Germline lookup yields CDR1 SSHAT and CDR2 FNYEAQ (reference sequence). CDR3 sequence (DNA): TGTGCTAGCAGCTTAGCGTGGACTCCCCTTAGACAAGAGACCCAGTACTTC. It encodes CASSLAWTPLRQETQYF.

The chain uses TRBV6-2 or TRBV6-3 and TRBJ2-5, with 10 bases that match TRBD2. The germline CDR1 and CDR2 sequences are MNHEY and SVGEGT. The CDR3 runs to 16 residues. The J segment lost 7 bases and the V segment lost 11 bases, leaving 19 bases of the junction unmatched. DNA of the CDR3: TGTGCCTGCGCCCGACCGGGACTAGCGAGCTGGGGGACCCAGTACTTC. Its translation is CACARPGLASWGTQYF.

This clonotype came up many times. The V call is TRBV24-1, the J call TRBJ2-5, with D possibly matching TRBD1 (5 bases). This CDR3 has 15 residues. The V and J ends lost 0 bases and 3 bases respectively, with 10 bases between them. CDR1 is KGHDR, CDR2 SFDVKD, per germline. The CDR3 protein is CATSDLIGAEETQYF. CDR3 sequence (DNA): TGTGCCACCAGTGATTTGATAGGGGCTGAAGAGACCCAGTACTTC.

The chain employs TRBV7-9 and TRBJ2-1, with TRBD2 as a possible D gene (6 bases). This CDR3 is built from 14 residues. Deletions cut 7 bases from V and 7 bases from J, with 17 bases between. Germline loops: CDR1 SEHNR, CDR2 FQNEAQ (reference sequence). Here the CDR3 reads CASTGTPGWNEQFF. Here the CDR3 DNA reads TGTGCCAGCACCGGGACTCCAGGGTGGAATGAGCAGTTCTTC.

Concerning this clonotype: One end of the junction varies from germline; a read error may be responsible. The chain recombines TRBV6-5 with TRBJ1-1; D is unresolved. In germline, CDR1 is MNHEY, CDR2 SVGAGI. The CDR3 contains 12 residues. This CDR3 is CAGSYGSTEAFF. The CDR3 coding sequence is TGTGCCGGCAGTTATGGGAGCACTGAAGCTTTCTTT.

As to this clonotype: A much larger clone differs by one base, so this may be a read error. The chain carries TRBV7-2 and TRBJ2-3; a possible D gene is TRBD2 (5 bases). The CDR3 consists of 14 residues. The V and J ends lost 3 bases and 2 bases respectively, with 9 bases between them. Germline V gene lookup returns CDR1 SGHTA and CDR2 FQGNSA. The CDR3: CASSFGMPTDTQYF. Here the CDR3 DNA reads TGTGCCAGCAGCTTCGGGATGCCCACAGATACGCAGTATTTT.

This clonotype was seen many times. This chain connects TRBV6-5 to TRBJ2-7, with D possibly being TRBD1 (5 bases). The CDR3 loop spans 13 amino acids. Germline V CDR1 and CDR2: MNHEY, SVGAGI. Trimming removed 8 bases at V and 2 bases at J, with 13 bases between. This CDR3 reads CASGAETTYEQYF. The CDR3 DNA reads TGTGCCAGCGGGGCTGAAACCACCTACGAGCAGTACTTC.

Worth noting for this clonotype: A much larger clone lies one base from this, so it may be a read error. The CDR3 loop reads CASSRWNRSYGYTF. CDR3 bases: TGTGCCAGCAGCAGATGGAACAGAAGCTATGGCTACACCTTC. The chain uses TRBV7-2 and TRBJ1-2, with unresolved D. CDR3 length: 14 residues. CDR1 and CDR2 (germline): SGHTA, FQGNSA. Trimming removed 5 bases at V and 4 bases at J, with 14 bases between.